The 20 T cell receptor beta chains given below trace back to one sample, sequenced in a study of blood T cell repertoires in COVID-19 (TCRdb year 2020). The library was generated by the immunoSEQ multiplex PCR assay. In its TCRdb copy, this immuneACCESS table keeps in-frame sequences only and misses some clones. Where compared with another copy, unresolved V genes explain less than half of these, and the others have no known cause. Within this sample are 85,000 to 130,000 clones, with approximately 89% of them counted one time only. The ten top clones hold 0.97% of the sample. The specimen sequenced was peripheral blood. Receptor source: a man between 60 and 75 years old with acute or convalescent COVID-19.

CDR3 protein: CASSLSRQANYGYTF. CDR3 DNA: TGCGCCAGCAGCTTAAGCCGACAGGCTAACTATGGCTACACCTTC. The V gene is TRBV5-1, the J gene TRBJ1-2; a weak D match, TRBD1 (6 bases). V shed 2 bases and J shed 0 bases, with 11 bases lying between them. The CDR3 runs 15 residues. Germline V gene lookup returns CDR1 SGHRS and CDR2 YFSETQ.

This clone came up once. The rearrangement links TRBV13 to TRBJ1-2; D is undetermined. V was pared by 2 bases and J by 6 bases, with 19 bases between. Germline CDR1 and CDR2: PRHDT and FYEKMQ (reference sequence). The CDR3 extends over 16 amino acids. The CDR3 loop is CASSLRLTGGIHGYTF. The DNA for the CDR3 is TGTGCCAGCAGCTTACGGTTGACGGGAGGGATCCATGGCTACACCTTC. The full variable domain, rest sourced from reference TRBV13 and TRBJ1-2, is AAGVIQSPRHLIKEKRETATLKCYPIPRHDTVYWYQQGPGQDPQFLISFYEKMQSDKGSIPDRFSAQQFSDYHSELNMSSLELGDSALYFCASSLRLTGGIHGYTFGSGTRLTVV.

The V and J genes are TRBV9 and TRBJ1-4, with TRBD1 as a possible D gene (6 bases). There are 16 residues in the CDR3. Germline CDR1 SGDLS, CDR2 YYNGEE. The V gene lost 7 bases and the J gene lost 6 bases, with 22 bases spanning the gap. DNA for the CDR3: TGTGCCAGCTCCTCTAGGGGGGGCATTCGTTATGAAAAACTGTTTTTT. Translated: CASSSRGGIRYEKLFF.

In its sample, this clone was seen a few times. The rearrangement links TRBV10-3 to TRBJ1-2; 8 bases are shared with TRBD1. In germline, CDR1 is ENHRY, CDR2 SYGVKD. The CDR3 extends over 15 amino acids. Trimming took 8 bases from V and 3 from J; bases not matched to a gene: 11. This chain's CDR3 is CAIPDRGVGDYGYTF. The CDR3, as DNA: TGTGCCATCCCAGACAGGGGAGTGGGCGACTATGGCTACACCTTC.

This sequence joins TRBV19 and TRBJ2-2; the D gene is possibly TRBD2 (5 bases). Germline CDR1 and CDR2: LNHDA and SQIVND (reference sequence). This CDR3 region has 14 residues. Trimming took off 6 bases at V and 5 bases at J, with 13 bases between the two ends. CDR3 bases: TGTGCCAGTAGCCCTTCAACGGGAACCGGGGAGCTGTTTTTT. It is translated as CASSPSTGTGELFF. Variable domain in full (rest from reference TRBV19 and TRBJ2-2): DGGITQSPKYLFRKEGQNVTLSCEQNLNHDAMYWYRQDPGQGLRLIYYSQIVNDFQKGDIAEGYSVSREKKESFPLTVTSAQKNPTAFYLCASSPSTGTGELFFGEGSRLTVL.

This clone was recorded once. The rearrangement uses TRBV7-3 and TRBJ2-5; D perhaps matches TRBD1 (6 bases). Trimming took off 1 base at V and 3 bases at J, with 12 bases between the two ends. The CDR3 spans 15 residues. Germline values: CDR1 SGHTA, CDR2 FQGTGA. The CDR3 region is CASSLNSAGEETQYF. The CDR3 nucleotides are TGTGCCAGCAGCTTAAATTCGGCAGGGGAAGAGACCCAGTACTTC.

The V call is TRBV29-1, the J call TRBJ2-1, with a possible D match to TRBD2 (6 bases). Germline V gene sequence: CDR1 SQVTM, CDR2 ANQGSEA. The CDR3 spans 14 residues. Trimming removed 1 base from V and 2 bases from J, with 9 bases in between. CDR3 loop: CSVEAGEAYNEQFF. The CDR3 nucleotides are TGCAGCGTTGAAGCGGGAGAGGCCTACAATGAGCAGTTCTTC.

V gene TRBV24-1 combines with J gene TRBJ2-1, with a possible D match to TRBD1 (6 bases). CDR1 is KGHDR and CDR2 is SFDVKD in the germline V gene. This CDR3 region has 18 residues. V dropped 3 bases and J dropped 3 bases, with 20 bases sitting between them. The CDR3 DNA is TGTGCCACCAGTGATCCCGACGCAAGGGAAGGGGGCTACAATGAGCAGTTCTTC. This sequence encodes CATSDPDAREGGYNEQFF.

CDR3 sequence reads: CASSLDRAGEKLFF. The CDR3 bases are TGCGCCAGCAGCTTGGACAGGGCCGGTGAAAAACTGTTTTTT. This chain uses TRBV5-1 with TRBJ1-4; a weak D match, TRBD1 (6 bases). CDR3 size: 14 residues. The germline CDR1 and CDR2 sequences are SGHRS and YFSETQ. V was cut by 0 bases and J by 7 bases, with 10 bases left in between.

The chain links TRBV23-1 to TRBJ2-7, with a weak D call TRBD2 (6 bases). TRBV23-1 is an ORF for which the function is uncertain. This CDR3 spans 12 amino acids. V lost 8 bases to trimming and J lost 7 bases, with 15 bases between them. CDR3 region: CASSYPGEEQYV. CDR3 DNA sequence: TGCGCCAGCTCTTATCCGGGGGAAGAGCAGTACGTC.

The chain couples TRBV3-1 (or the pseudogene TRBV3-2) to TRBJ1-1; D unresolved. Deletions cut 4 bases from V and 5 bases from J, with 11 bases between. Per the germline V gene, CDR1 is LGHDT and CDR2 is YNNKEL (reference sequence). The CDR3 spans 13 residues. CDR3 bases: TGTGCCAGCAGCCCCAGGTCGAGTACTGAAGCTTTCTTT. This gives the protein CASSPRSSTEAFF.

CDR3 residues: CASSPLGRQGNSPLHF. For the CDR3, the DNA is TGTGCCAGCAGTCCATTAGGAAGACAGGGAAATTCACCCCTCCACTTT. The rearrangement joins TRBV27 to TRBJ1-6; 7 nucleotides line up with TRBD1. CDR1 is MNHEY and CDR2 is SMNVEV in the germline V gene (reference sequence). The CDR3 is made up of 16 amino acids. Germline trimming cut 5 bases from V and 7 bases from J; bases unmatched to any gene: 11.

The chain combines TRBV5-1 with TRBJ2-3, with unresolved D. CDR1 SGHRS and CDR2 YFSETQ come from the germline V gene. The CDR3 length is 14 residues. Deletions cut 3 bases from V and 2 bases from J, with 10 bases between. The CDR3: CASSSEIPTDTQYF. The DNA for the CDR3 is TGCGCCAGCAGCTCCGAGATACCCACAGATACGCAGTATTTT.

The chain has TRBV19 and TRBJ1-2; tentatively, D is TRBD1 (6 bases). The V gene's germline CDR1 is LNHDA and CDR2 SQIVND (reference sequence). This CDR3 contains 15 residues. With 1 base removed from V and 2 bases from J, the gap between germline ends came to 11 bases. CDR3 region: CASSIVTGSNYGYTF. CDR3 bases: TGTGCCAGTAGTATAGTGACAGGTTCGAACTATGGCTACACCTTC. The full variable domain, rest sourced from reference TRBV19 and TRBJ1-2, is DGGITQSPKYLFRKEGQNVTLSCEQNLNHDAMYWYRQDPGQGLRLIYYSQIVNDFQKGDIAEGYSVSREKKESFPLTVTSAQKNPTAFYLCASSIVTGSNYGYTFGSGTRLTVV.

This clone was counted a single time. CDR3 DNA: TGTGCCAGCAGCCGACCGGGGTCCTCCTACGAGCAGTACTTC. Protein sequence: CASSRPGSSYEQYF. The chain has TRBV5-4 and TRBJ2-7, with D possibly matching TRBD2 (5 bases). Germline V gives CDR1 SGHNT, CDR2 YYREEE (reference sequence). Trimming took 4 bases from V and 0 from J, leaving 11 bases between them. The CDR3 is made up of 14 amino acids.

This chain joins TRBV4-1 and TRBJ1-4; 7 bases line up with TRBD1. Germline values: CDR1 MGHRA, CDR2 YSYEKL. The junction had 6 bases not matched to a gene; V was cut back by 1 base and J by 7 bases. This CDR3 is built from 15 residues. The CDR3 nucleotides are TGCGCCAGCAGCCAAGGACAGGGTTCTTCTGAAAAACTGTTTTTT. Its translation: CASSQGQGSSEKLFF.

This chain uses TRBV18 with TRBJ2-7; TRBD1 agrees at 7 bases. The CDR3 has 14 amino acids. Germline V lookup: CDR1 KGHSH, CDR2 LQKENI. V trimming: 5 bases; J trimming: 6 bases; junction bases outside the gene matches: 10. CDR3 residues: CASSDRASVAEQYV. The CDR3 DNA reads TGTGCCAGCTCAGACAGGGCCTCTGTCGCCGAGCAGTACGTC.

The chain carries TRBV5-1 and TRBJ2-2; TRBD2 might be the D (6 bases). From germline, CDR1 is SGHRS and CDR2 YFSETQ. The CDR3 is made up of 16 amino acids. The V and J ends lost 4 bases and 4 bases respectively, with 17 bases between them. As DNA, the CDR3 is TGCGCCAGCAGCAGGAGGGGCAGGCCAGGCACCGGGGAGCTGTTTTTT. Encoded protein: CASSRRGRPGTGELFF.

The gene calls are TRBV6-5 and TRBJ1-4, with 7 positions matching TRBD1. CDR3 length: 14 amino acids. Trimming at V came to 5 bases and at J to 5 bases, leaving 5 bases not matched to a gene. Germline CDR1 is MNHEY and CDR2 is SVGAGI. CDR3 sequence (DNA): TGTGCCAGCAGTCCGGGACAGCGAAATGAAAAACTGTTTTTT. It encodes CASSPGQRNEKLFF.

This chain connects TRBV19 to TRBJ2-1, with 13 positions matching TRBD2. Germline V gene data show CDR1 as LNHDA and CDR2 as SQIVND (reference sequence). V lost 4 bases, J lost 3 bases, and 6 bases stayed unmatched. This CDR3 comprises 17 residues. The CDR3, as DNA: TGTGCCAGTAGTACCCGGACTAGCGGGAGCGGCTACAATGAGCAGTTCTTC. Translation: CASSTRTSGSGYNEQFF.